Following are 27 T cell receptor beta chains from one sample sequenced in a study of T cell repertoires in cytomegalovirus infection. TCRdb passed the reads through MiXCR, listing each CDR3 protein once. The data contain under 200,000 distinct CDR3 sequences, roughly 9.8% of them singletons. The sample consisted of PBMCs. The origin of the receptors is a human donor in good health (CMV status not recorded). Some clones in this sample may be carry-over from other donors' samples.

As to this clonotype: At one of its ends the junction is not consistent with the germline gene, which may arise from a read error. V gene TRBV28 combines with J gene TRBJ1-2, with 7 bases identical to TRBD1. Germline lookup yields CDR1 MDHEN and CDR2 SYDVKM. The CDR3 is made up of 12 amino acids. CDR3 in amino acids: CASSWGGQPLGF. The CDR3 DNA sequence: TGTGCCAGCAGTTGGGGGGGACAGCCACTGGGCTTC.

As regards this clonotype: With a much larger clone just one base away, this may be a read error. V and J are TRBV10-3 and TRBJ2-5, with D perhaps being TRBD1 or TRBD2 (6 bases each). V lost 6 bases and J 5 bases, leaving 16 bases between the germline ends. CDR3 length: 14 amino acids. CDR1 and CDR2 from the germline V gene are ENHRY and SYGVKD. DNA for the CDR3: TGTGCCATCAGGGAAAGGGGGGCTGCGGAGACCCAGTACTTC. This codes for CAIRERGAAETQYF.

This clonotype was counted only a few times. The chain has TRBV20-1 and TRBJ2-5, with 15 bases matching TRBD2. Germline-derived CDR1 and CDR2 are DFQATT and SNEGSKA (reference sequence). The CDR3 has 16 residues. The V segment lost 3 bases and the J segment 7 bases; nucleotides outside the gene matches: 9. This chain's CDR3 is CSARGTSGGHLGTQYF. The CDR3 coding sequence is TGCAGTGCTAGGGGGACTAGCGGGGGGCACCTGGGGACCCAGTACTTC.

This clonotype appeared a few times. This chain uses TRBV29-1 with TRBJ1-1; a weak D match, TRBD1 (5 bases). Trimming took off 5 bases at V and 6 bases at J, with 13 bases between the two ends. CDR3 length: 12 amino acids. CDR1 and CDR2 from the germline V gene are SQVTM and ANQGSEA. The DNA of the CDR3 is TGCAGCGTTAGGCGGGGCGACGCTGAAGCTTTCTTT. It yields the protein CSVRRGDAEAFF.

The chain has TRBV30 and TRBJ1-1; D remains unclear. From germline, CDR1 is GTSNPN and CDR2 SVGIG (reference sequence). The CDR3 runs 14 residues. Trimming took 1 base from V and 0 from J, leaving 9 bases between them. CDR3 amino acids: CAWSGITLNTEAFF. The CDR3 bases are TGTGCCTGGAGTGGCATAACCCTGAACACTGAAGCTTTCTTT.

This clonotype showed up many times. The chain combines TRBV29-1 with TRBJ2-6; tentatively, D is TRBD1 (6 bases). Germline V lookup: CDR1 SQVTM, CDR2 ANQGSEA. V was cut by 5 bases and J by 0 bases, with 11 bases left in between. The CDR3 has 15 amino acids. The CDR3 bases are TGCAGCGTTAGACAGGTCGACTCTGGGGCCAACGTCCTGACTTTC. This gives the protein CSVRQVDSGANVLTF.

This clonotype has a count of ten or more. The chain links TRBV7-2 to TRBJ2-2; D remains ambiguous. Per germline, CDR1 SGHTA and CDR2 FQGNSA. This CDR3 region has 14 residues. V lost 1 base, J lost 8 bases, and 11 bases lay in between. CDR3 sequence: CASSLVLGMGELFF. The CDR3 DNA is TGTGCCAGCAGCTTAGTTCTGGGGATGGGGGAGCTGTTTTTT. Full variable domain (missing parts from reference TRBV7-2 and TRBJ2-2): GAGVSQSPSNKVTEKGKDVELRCDPISGHTALYWYRQSLGQGLEFLIYFQGNSAPDKSGLPSDRFSAERTGGSVSTLTIQRTQQEDSAVYLCASSLVLGMGELFFGEGSRLTVL.

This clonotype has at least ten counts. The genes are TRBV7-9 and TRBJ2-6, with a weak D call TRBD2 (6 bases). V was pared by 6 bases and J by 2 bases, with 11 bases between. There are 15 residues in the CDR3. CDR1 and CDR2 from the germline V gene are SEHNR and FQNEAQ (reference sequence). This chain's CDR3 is CASRSSGAGANVLTF. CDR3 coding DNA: TGTGCCAGCAGATCCTCGGGGGCTGGGGCCAACGTCCTGACTTTC.

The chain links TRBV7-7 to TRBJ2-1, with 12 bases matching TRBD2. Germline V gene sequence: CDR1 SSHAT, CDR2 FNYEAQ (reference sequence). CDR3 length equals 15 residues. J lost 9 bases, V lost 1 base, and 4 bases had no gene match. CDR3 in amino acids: CASSLGTSGVTEQFF. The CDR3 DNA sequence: TGTGCCAGCAGCTTAGGGACTAGCGGGGTGACTGAGCAGTTCTTC.

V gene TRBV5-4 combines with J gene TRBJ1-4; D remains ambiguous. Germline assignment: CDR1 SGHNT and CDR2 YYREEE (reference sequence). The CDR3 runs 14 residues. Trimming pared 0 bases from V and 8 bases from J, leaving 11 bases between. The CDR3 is CASSLAQAGEKLFF. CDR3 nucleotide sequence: TGTGCCAGCAGCTTGGCCCAGGCAGGCGAAAAACTGTTTTTT.

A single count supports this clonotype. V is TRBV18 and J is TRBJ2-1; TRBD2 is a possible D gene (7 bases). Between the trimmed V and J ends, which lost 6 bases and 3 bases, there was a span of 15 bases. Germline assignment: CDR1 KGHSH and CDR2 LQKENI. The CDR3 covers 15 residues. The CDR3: CASSGASGSYNEQFF. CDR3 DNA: TGTGCCAGCTCGGGGGCTAGCGGCAGCTACAATGAGCAGTTCTTC.

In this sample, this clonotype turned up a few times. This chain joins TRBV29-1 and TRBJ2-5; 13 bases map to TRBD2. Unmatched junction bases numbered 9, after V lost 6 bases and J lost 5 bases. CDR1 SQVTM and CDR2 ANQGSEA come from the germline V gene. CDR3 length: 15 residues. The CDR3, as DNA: TGCAGCGTCACTTGGACTAGCGGGAGTGGGGAGACCCAGTACTTC. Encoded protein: CSVTWTSGSGETQYF.

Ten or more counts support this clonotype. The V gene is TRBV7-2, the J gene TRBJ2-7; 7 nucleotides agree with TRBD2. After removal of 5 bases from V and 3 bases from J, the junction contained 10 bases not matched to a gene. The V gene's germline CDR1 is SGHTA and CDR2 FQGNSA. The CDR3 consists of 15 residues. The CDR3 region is CASSIRAAGDYEQYF. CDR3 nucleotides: TGTGCCAGCAGCATACGGGCTGCGGGGGACTACGAGCAGTACTTC.

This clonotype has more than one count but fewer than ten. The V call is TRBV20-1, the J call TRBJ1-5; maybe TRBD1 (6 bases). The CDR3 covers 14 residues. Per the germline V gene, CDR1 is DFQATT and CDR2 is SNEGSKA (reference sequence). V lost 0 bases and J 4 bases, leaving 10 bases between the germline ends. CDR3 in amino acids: CSARDPRGNQPQHF. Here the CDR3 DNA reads TGCAGTGCTAGAGACCCGAGGGGGAATCAGCCCCAGCATTTT.

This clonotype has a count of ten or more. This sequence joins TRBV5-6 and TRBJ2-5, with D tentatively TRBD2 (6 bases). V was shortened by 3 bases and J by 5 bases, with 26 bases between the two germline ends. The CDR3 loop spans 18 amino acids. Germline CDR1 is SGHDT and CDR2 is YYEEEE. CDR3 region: CASSSLRDSSRVTETQYF. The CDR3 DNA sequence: TGTGCCAGCAGCTCTTTACGGGACTCGAGTCGAGTGACGGAGACCCAGTACTTC. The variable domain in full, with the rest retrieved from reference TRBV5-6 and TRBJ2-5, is DAGVTQSPTHLIKTRGQQVTLRCSPKSGHDTVSWYQQALGQGPQFIFQYYEEEERQRGNFPDRFSGHQFPNYSSELNVNALLLGDSALYLCASSSLRDSSRVTETQYFGPGTRLLVL.

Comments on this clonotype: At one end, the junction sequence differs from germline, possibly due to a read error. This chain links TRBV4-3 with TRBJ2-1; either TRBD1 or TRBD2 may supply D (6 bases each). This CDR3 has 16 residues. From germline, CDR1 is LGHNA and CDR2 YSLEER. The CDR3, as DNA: TGCGCCGGCAGCGAACAAGGGGGGAACTCCTACAATGAGCAGTTCTTC. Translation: CAGSEQGGNSYNEQFF.

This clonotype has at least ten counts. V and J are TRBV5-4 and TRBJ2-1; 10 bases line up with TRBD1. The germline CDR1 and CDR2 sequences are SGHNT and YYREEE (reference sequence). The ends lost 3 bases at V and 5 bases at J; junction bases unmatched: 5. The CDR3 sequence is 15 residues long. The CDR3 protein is CASSYGTGDHNEQFF. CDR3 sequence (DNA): TGTGCCAGCAGCTACGGGACAGGGGACCACAATGAGCAGTTCTTC.

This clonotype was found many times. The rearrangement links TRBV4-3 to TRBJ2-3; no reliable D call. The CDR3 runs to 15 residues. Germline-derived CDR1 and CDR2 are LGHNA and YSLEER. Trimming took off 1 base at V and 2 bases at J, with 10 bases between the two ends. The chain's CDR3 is CASSQVKTYTDTQYF. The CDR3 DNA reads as TGCGCCAGCAGCCAAGTTAAAACCTACACAGATACGCAGTATTTT.

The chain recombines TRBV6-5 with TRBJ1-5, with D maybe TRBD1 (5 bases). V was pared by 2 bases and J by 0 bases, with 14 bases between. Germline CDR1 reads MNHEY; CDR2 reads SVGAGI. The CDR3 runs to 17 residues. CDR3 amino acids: CASSYPPGQSSNQPQHF. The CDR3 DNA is TGTGCCAGCAGTTACCCCCCAGGACAAAGTAGCAATCAGCCCCAGCATTTT.

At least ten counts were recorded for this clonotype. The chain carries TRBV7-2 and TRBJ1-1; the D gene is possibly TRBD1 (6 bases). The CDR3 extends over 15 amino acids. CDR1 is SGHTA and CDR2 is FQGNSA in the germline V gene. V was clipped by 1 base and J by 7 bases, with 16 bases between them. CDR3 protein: CASSLGRGVLGEAFF. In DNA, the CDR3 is TGTGCCAGCAGCTTAGGCAGGGGCGTCTTAGGTGAAGCTTTCTTT.

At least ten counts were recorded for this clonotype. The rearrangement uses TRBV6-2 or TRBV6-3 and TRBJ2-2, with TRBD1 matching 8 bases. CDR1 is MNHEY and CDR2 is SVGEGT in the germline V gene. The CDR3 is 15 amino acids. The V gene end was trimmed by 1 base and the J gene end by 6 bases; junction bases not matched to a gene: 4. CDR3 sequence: CASSYFSTGAGELFF. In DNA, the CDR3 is TGTGCCAGCAGTTACTTCTCGACAGGGGCCGGGGAGCTGTTTTTT.

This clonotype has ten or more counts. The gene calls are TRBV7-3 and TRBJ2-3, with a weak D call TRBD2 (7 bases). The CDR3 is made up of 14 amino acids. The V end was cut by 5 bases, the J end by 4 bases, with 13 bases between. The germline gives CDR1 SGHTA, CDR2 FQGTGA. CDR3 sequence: CASSTSGTSDTQYF. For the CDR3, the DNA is TGTGCCAGCAGCACAAGCGGGACATCAGATACGCAGTATTTT.

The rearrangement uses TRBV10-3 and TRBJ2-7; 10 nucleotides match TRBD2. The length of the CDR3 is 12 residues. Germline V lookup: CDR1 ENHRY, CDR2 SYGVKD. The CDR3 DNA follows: TGTGGCGTAGCGGGGGGCTCCTACGAGCAGTACTTC. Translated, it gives CGVAGGSYEQYF.

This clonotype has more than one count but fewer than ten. CDR3 DNA: TGCAGCGTTGCCCAGGGGGCAGGTCAGCCCCAGCATTTT. Translation: CSVAQGAGQPQHF. The rearrangement links TRBV29-1 to TRBJ1-5; 8 bases align to TRBD1. V was clipped by 4 bases and J by 6 bases; unmatched bases: 5. The CDR3 extends over 13 amino acids. CDR1 is SQVTM, CDR2 ANQGSEA, per germline.

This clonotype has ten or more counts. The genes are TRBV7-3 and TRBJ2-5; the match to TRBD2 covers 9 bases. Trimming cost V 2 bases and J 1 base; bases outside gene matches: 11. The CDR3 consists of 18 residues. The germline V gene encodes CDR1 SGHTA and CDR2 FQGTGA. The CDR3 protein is CASSLRPPPSGTQETQYF. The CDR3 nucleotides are TGTGCCAGCAGCTTACGGCCCCCTCCTAGCGGGACCCAAGAGACCCAGTACTTC.

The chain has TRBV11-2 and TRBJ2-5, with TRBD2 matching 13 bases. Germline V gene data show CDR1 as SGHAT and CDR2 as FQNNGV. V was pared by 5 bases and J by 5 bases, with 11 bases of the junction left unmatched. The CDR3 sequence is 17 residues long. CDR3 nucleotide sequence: TGTGCCAGCAGCAAAACTACAGGACTAGCGGGAGTGGAGACCCAGTACTTC. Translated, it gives CASSKTTGLAGVETQYF.

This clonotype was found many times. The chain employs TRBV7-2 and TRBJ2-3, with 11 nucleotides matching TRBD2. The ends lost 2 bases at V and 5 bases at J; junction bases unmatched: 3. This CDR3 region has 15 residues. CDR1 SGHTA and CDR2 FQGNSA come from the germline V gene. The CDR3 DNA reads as TGTGCCAGCAGCTTACAAGGGACTAGCGGAGATACGCAGTATTTT. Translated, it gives CASSLQGTSGDTQYF.